The entry below gives a single T cell receptor (beta chain) sequence along with its context. Deletions cut 4 bases from V and 2 bases from J, with 15 bases between. From germline, CDR1 is MGHRA and CDR2 YSYEKL. CDR3 length: 15 amino acids. These data come from a study of OX40 agonist ivuxolimab in advanced cancers. Repertoires were generated with immunoSEQ multiplex PCR, while TCRdb's copy carries only in-frame clones and drops some. The sample includes approximately 35,000 clones, approximately 80% seen only once; the top ten take about a sixth. The chain combines TRBV4-1 with TRBJ2-7; D is possibly TRBD2 (6 bases). Source: CD4+ or CD8+ T cells sorted from blood, taken in a trial of the OX40 agonist ivuxolimab. The TCR comes from an adult with an advanced solid tumor such as melanoma, head and neck, liver or kidney cancer. The CDR3 DNA reads TGCGCCAGCAGCCCGCAGCCGGGACTTCCCTACGAGCAGTACTTC. Protein: CASSPQPGLPYEQYF.